This T cell receptor beta chain appears in the sequencing data of a study of molecular identifiers for immune sequencing clone quantification. General study results and limits: Reports indicate spiked Jurkat TCR RNA from one cell could be found among 1 million or so naive cells. Clones above 20 RNA copies held over 97% of effector molecules, under 1% in naive cells. Highly expanded clones may be undercounted when identical TCR molecules share barcodes.

As regards this clonotype: Its antigen remains unknown.

TCRdb reanalysed the PCR reads using MiXCR and keeps one entry per CDR3 protein. In the table there are approximately 680,000 distinct CDR3 sequences, 25% of which are singletons. The V end was cut by 0 bases, the J end by 8 bases, with 6 bases between. CDR3 length equals 12 residues. The V gene's germline CDR1 is SGHDT and CDR2 YYEEEE. The receptor was derived from a human donor in good health. Some libraries in this study had Jurkat cell RNA spiked in. The chain has TRBV5-6 and TRBJ2-1; no reliable D call. Source material: naive CD8+ T cells from blood, with Jurkat cell RNA spiked in. Subset indicated: FACS-sorted CD8+CD4-CCR7+CD45RA+ naive T cells. The CDR3 DNA sequence: TGTGCCAGCAGCTTGGTAGGGTATGAGCAGTTCTTC. This sequence encodes CASSLVGYEQFF.